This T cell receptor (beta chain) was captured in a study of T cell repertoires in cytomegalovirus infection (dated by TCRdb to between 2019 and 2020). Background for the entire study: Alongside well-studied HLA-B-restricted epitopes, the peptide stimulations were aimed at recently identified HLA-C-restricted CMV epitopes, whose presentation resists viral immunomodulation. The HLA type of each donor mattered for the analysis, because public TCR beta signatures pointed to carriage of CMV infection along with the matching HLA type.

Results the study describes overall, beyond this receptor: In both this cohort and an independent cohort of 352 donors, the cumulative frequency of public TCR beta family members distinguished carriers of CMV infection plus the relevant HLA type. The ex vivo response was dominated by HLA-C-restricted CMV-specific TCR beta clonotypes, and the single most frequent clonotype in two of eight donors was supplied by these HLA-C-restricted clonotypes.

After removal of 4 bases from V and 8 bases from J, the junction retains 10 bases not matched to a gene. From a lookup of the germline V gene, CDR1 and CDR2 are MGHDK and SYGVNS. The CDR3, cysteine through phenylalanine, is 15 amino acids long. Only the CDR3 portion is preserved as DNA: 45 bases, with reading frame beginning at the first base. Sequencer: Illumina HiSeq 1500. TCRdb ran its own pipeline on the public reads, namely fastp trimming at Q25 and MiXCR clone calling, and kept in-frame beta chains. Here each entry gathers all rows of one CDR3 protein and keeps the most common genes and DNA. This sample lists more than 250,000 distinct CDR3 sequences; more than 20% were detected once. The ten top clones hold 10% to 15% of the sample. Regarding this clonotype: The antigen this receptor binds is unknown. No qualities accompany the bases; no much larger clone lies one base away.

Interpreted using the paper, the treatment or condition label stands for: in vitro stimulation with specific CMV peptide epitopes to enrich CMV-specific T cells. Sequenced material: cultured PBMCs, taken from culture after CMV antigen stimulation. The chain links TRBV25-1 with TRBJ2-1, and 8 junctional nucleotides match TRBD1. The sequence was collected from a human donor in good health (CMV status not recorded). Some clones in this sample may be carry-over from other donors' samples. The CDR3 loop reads CASSAGTGLSDEQFF. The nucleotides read TGTGCCAGCAGTGCCGGGACAGGATTATCCGATGAGCAGTTCTTC.